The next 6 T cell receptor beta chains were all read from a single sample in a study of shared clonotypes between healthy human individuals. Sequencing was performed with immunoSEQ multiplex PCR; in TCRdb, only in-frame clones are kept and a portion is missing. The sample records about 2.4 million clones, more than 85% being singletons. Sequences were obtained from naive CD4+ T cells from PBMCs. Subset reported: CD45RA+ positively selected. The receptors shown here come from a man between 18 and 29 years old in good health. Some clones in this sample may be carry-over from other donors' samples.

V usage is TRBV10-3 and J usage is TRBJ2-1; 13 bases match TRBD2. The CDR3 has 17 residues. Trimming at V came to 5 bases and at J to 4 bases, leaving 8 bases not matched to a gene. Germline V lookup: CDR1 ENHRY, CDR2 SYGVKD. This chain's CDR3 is CAISNSGTSGIYNEQFF. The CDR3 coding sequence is TGTGCCATCAGTAATTCCGGGACTAGCGGGATTTACAATGAGCAGTTCTTC.

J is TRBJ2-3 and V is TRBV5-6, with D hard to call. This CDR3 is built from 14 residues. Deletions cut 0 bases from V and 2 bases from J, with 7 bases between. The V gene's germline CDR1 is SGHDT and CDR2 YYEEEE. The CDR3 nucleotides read TGTGCCAGCAGCTTGGATTCTCTCACAGATACGCAGTATTTT. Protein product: CASSLDSLTDTQYF.

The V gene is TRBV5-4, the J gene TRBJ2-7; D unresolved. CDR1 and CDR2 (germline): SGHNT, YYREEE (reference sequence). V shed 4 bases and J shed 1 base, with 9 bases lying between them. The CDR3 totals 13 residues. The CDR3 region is CASSVSNSYEQYF. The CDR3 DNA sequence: TGTGCCAGCAGCGTGTCCAATTCCTACGAGCAGTACTTC. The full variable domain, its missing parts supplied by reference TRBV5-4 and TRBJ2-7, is ETGVTQSPTHLIKTRGQQVTLRCSSQSGHNTVSWYQQALGQGPQFIFQYYREEENGRGNFPPRFSGLQFPNYSSELNVNALELDDSALYLCASSVSNSYEQYFGPGTRLTVT.

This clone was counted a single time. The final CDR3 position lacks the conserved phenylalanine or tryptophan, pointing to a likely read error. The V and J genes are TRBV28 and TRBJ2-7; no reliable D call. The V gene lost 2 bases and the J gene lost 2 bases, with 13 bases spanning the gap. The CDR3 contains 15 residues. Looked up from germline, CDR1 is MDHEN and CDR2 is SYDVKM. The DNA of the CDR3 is TGTGCCAGCAGTTTACCCCCCGGATCACCCTACGAGCAGTACCTC. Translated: CASSLPPGSPYEQYL.

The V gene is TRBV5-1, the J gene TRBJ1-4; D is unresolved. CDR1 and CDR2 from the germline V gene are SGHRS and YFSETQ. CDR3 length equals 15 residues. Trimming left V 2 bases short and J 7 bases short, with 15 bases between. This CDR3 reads CASSLSPHDTEKLFF. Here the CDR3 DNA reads TGCGCCAGCAGCTTATCTCCCCATGACACTGAAAAACTGTTTTTT.

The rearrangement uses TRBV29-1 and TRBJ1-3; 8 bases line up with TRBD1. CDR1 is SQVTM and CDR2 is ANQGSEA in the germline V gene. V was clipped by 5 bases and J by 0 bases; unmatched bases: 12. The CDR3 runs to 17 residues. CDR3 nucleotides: TGCAGCGTTTCCACGGTACGACAGGGGACCTCTGGAAACACCATATATTTT. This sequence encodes CSVSTVRQGTSGNTIYF.